The following is a T cell receptor (beta chain) sequence with its context. The V end lost 3 bases, the J end lost 4 bases, and 6 bases lay between the germline ends. Germline-derived CDR1 and CDR2 are SEHNR and FQNEAQ (reference sequence). This CDR3 has 12 residues. Clones were read by immunoSEQ multiplex PCR, and TCRdb kept only the in-frame ones, dropping some. This table has around 300,000 clones, about 85% appearing once. The record originates from a study of blood T cell repertoires in COVID-19. About the research overall: The samples span acute and convalescent COVID-19 from the United States, Italy and Spain. Sources were T cells, B-cell-depleted T cells, or PBMCs; the material itself was cDNA or gDNA.

The receptor's source is a man aged 18 to 30 with active or convalescent COVID-19. The V and J genes are TRBV7-9 and TRBJ2-5; D unclear. The sample was peripheral blood. The CDR3 is CASSLLRETQYF. The DNA for the CDR3 is TGTGCCAGCAGCTTGCTAAGAGAGACCCAGTACTTC.